This T cell receptor beta chain comes out of a study of OX40 agonist ivuxolimab in advanced cancers. The wider study: Patients received ivuxolimab, an agonistic anti-OX40 (CD134) antibody. Intravenous ivuxolimab at 0.01 to 10 mg/kg was given to patients every 2 weeks. Participants averaged approximately 65 years of age (range about 23 to 80) and were roughly 80% male. Patients achieving partial responses numbered three: one hepatocellular carcinoma case and two cutaneous melanoma cases.

Method: immunoSEQ multiplex PCR; TCRdb's copy keeps in-frame clones and lacks some. The sample gives fewer than 55,000 clones, over 80% of which show up once; roughly 12% is in the top ten. Germline V gives CDR1 MNHEY, CDR2 SMNVEV (reference sequence). V was shortened by 2 bases and J by 1 base, with 11 bases between the two germline ends. This CDR3 is 15 amino acids long. V and J are TRBV27 and TRBJ2-5, with no clear D. This sequence was found in an adult with an advanced solid tumor such as melanoma, head and neck, liver or kidney cancer. The sample consisted of CD4+ or CD8+ T cells sorted from blood, taken in a trial of the OX40 agonist ivuxolimab. CDR3 bases: TGTGCCAGCAGTTTAAGTCTACAGCCCCAAGAGACCCAGTACTTC. Its protein product is CASSLSLQPQETQYF.